These 20 T cell receptor beta chains came from one sample sequenced in a study of OX40 agonist ivuxolimab in advanced cancers. Sequencing was performed with immunoSEQ multiplex PCR; in TCRdb, only in-frame clones are kept and a portion is missing. The sample shows about 61,000 clones, 92% of them seen only once. Material: CD4+ or CD8+ T cells sorted from blood, obtained in a trial of the OX40 agonist ivuxolimab. The source of these receptors is an adult with an advanced solid tumor such as melanoma, head and neck, liver or kidney cancer.

V is TRBV28 and J is TRBJ1-5, with D perhaps TRBD1 (5 bases). The CDR3 consists of 14 residues. V lost 8 bases and J 6 bases, leaving 17 bases between the germline ends. Germline lookup yields CDR1 MDHEN and CDR2 SYDVKM. CDR3 amino acids: CASRPGGVGQPQHF. In DNA form, the CDR3 reads TGTGCCAGCCGACCGGGGGGTGTAGGTCAGCCCCAGCATTTT.

This chain links TRBV19 with TRBJ2-7, with D perhaps TRBD2 (6 bases). Trimming left V 2 bases short and J 4 bases short, with 9 bases between. The CDR3 contains 13 residues. The germline V gene has CDR1 LNHDA and CDR2 SQIVND (reference sequence). In nucleotides, the CDR3 is TGTGCCAGTAGTATAAAGGCGGGATACGAGCAGTACTTC. Its protein is CASSIKAGYEQYF.

Written as DNA, the CDR3 is TGTGCCAGCAGTTTACGGCTAGCGGGGACCACAGATACGCAGTATTTT. Protein sequence: CASSLRLAGTTDTQYF. V and J are TRBV28 and TRBJ2-3, with TRBD2 matching over 9 bases. Germline V gene sequence: CDR1 MDHEN, CDR2 SYDVKM. The trim removed 2 bases at V and 2 bases at J, leaving 5 bases unmatched. This CDR3 is built from 16 residues.

As to this clone: This sample also contains other DNA sequences that code for the same CDR3. This chain joins TRBV9 and TRBJ2-2; no clear D. This CDR3 is built from 12 residues. From germline, CDR1 is SGDLS and CDR2 YYNGEE. V gave up 0 bases and J gave up 7 bases, with 4 bases separating them. This chain's CDR3 is CASSVAGGELFF. Written as DNA, the CDR3 is TGTGCCAGCAGCGTAGCGGGCGGGGAGCTGTTTTTT.

This clone was recorded a few times. V usage is TRBV15 and J usage is TRBJ2-5; no reliable D call. This CDR3 has 13 residues. V lost 0 bases to trimming and J lost 5 bases, with 7 bases between them. The germline gives CDR1 LNHNV, CDR2 YYDKDF (reference sequence). The CDR3 region has the DNA TGTGCCACCAGCAGAGATCTGTCGGAGACCCAGTACTTC. Amino acids: CATSRDLSETQYF.

V gene TRBV6-1 combines with J gene TRBJ2-2; D unclear. V dropped 11 bases and J dropped 0 bases, with 4 bases sitting between them. There are 11 residues in the CDR3. CDR1 is MNHNS, CDR2 SASEGT, per germline. DNA of the CDR3: TGTGCCGGGTCGAACACCGGGGAGCTGTTTTTT. Protein sequence: CAGSNTGELFF.

In this sample, this clone turned up once. This chain connects TRBV27 to TRBJ1-4; the D is unclear. Trimming removed 5 bases at V and 11 bases at J, with 12 bases between. CDR3 size: 12 residues. Germline assignment: CDR1 MNHEY and CDR2 SMNVEV (reference sequence). In nucleotides, the CDR3 is TGTGCCAGCAGTACCCCTAGTGGGAAACTGTTTTTT. Protein product: CASSTPSGKLFF.

The chain recombines TRBV9 with TRBJ2-1, with D uncertain. This CDR3 has 16 amino acids. The germline gives CDR1 SGDLS, CDR2 YYNGEE. The V end was cut by 0 bases, the J end by 0 bases, with 10 bases between. The CDR3 DNA reads TGTGCCAGCAGCGTAGCGGAGTTCAACTCCTACAATGAGCAGTTCTTC. It translates to CASSVAEFNSYNEQFF.

The rearrangement uses TRBV7-6 and TRBJ2-1; possibly TRBD1 or TRBD2 for D (5 bases each). V gave up 3 bases and J gave up 5 bases, with 14 bases separating them. The CDR3 runs to 15 residues. CDR1 SGHVS and CDR2 FNYEAQ come from the germline V gene. CDR3 residues: CASSLGLAGNNEQFF. The CDR3 DNA is TGTGCCAGCAGCTTGGGTCTAGCAGGGAACAATGAGCAGTTCTTC.

The J gene is TRBJ1-1, the V gene TRBV6-6; no clear D. CDR3 length: 15 residues. V lost 5 bases and J lost 5, with 18 bases in between. Germline loops: CDR1 MNHNY, CDR2 SVGAGI (reference sequence). The CDR3 DNA reads TGTGCCAGCAGTGCCCAACACTTTTCGGTGACTGAAGCTTTCTTT. As protein: CASSAQHFSVTEAFF.

The V gene is TRBV7-2, the J gene TRBJ1-1, with unresolved D. Germline-derived CDR1 and CDR2 are SGHTA and FQGNSA. This CDR3 has 12 amino acids. The V end lost 5 bases, the J end lost 8 bases, and 12 bases lay between the germline ends. CDR3 sequence: CASSPRGGEAFF. The CDR3 bases are TGTGCCAGCAGCCCCCGGGGAGGGGAAGCTTTCTTT.

The chain carries TRBV30 and TRBJ2-1, with D perhaps matching TRBD2 (6 bases). There are 16 residues in the CDR3. V was trimmed by 2 bases and J by 4 bases, leaving 18 bases between them. Germline CDR1 and CDR2: GTSNPN and SVGIG (reference sequence). DNA for the CDR3: TGTGCCTGGAGTCGACTAGTTCATTTGGCGTACAATGAGCAGTTCTTC. Protein sequence: CAWSRLVHLAYNEQFF.

The chain couples TRBV27 to TRBJ2-6; the D gene is possibly TRBD1 (5 bases). Trimming pared 1 base from V and 1 base from J, leaving 20 bases between. Germline V gene sequence: CDR1 MNHEY, CDR2 SMNVEV (reference sequence). This CDR3 region has 20 residues. In DNA form, the CDR3 reads TGTGCCAGCAGTTTATTGTTTCCGACGACAGCCTCGTCTGGGGCCAACGTCCTGACTTTC. Translation gives CASSLLFPTTASSGANVLTF. Looking up the rest from reference TRBV27 and TRBJ2-6 gives the full variable domain: EAQVTQNPRYLITVTGKKLTVTCSQNMNHEYMSWYRQDPGLGLRQIYYSMNVEVTDKGDVPEGYKVSRKEKRNFPLILESPSPNQTSLYFCASSLLFPTTASSGANVLTFGAGSRLTVL.

This rearrangement joins TRBV28 to TRBJ1-5; D may be TRBD1 (6 bases). From germline, CDR1 is MDHEN and CDR2 SYDVKM. The CDR3 extends over 13 amino acids. Trimming took 4 bases from V and 9 from J, leaving 13 bases between them. CDR3: CASSWTGGAPQHF. The CDR3 coding sequence is TGTGCCAGCAGTTGGACGGGGGGCGCGCCCCAGCATTTT.

The chain couples TRBV30 to TRBJ1-5, with D unresolved. The V end was cut by 1 base, the J end by 3 bases, with 7 bases between. The CDR3 totals 13 residues. The germline gives CDR1 GTSNPN, CDR2 SVGIG (reference sequence). The CDR3 sequence: CAWSEVNNQPQHF. The CDR3 nucleotides read TGTGCCTGGAGTGAGGTAAACAATCAGCCCCAGCATTTT.

The V and J genes are TRBV4-3 and TRBJ2-1; 13 nucleotides align to TRBD2. The germline CDR1 and CDR2 sequences are LGHNA and YSLEER. Trimming removed 0 bases from V and 5 bases from J; junction bases left unmatched: 4. This CDR3 spans 17 amino acids. CDR3 protein: CASSQDRGLAGDNEQFF. CDR3 sequence (DNA): TGCGCCAGCAGCCAAGATCGAGGACTAGCGGGGGACAATGAGCAGTTCTTC.

The chain employs TRBV27 and TRBJ2-3; tentative D call: TRBD2 (6 bases). In germline, CDR1 is MNHEY, CDR2 SMNVEV (reference sequence). Trimming removed 5 bases from V and 3 bases from J, with 15 bases in between. The CDR3 is made up of 15 amino acids. The CDR3 loop is CASSPGTLWTDTQYF. CDR3 nucleotide sequence: TGTGCCAGCAGTCCGGGGACTTTATGGACAGATACGCAGTATTTT.

The chain is built from TRBV28 and TRBJ2-1; no firm D call. The CDR3 has 12 amino acids. Trimming removed 2 bases at V and 10 bases at J, with 9 bases between. The germline CDR1 and CDR2 sequences are MDHEN and SYDVKM. The DNA for the CDR3 is TGTGCCAGCAGTTTACCGCGTTTCGAGCAGTTCTTC. It encodes CASSLPRFEQFF. The full variable domain, in which reference TRBV28 and TRBJ2-1 provide the parts outside the CDR3, is DVKVTQSSRYLVKRTGEKVFLECVQDMDHENMFWYRQDPGLGLRLIYFSYDVKMKEKGDIPEGYSVSREKKERFSLILESASTNQTSMYLCASSLPRFEQFFGPGTRLTVL.

This clone was observed once. This chain uses TRBV9 with TRBJ2-1; a possible D gene is TRBD2 (5 bases). This CDR3 has 12 residues. V shed 3 bases and J shed 5 bases, with 6 bases lying between them. Germline CDR1 SGDLS, CDR2 YYNGEE. CDR3 region: CASSEGDNEQFF. The CDR3 DNA follows: TGTGCCAGCAGCGAGGGAGACAATGAGCAGTTCTTC.

This chain links TRBV7-8 with TRBJ1-3; tentatively, D is TRBD1 (5 bases). Germline assignment: CDR1 SGHVS and CDR2 FQNEAQ. V was pared by 2 bases and J by 0 bases, with 17 bases between. The CDR3 contains 18 residues. The CDR3 sequence is CASSLYFGAGSSGNTIYF. For the CDR3, the DNA is TGTGCCAGCAGCTTATATTTTGGGGCGGGGAGCTCTGGAAACACCATATATTTT.